Each of the 29 T cell receptor beta chains below was sequenced from the same sample in a study of blood T cell repertoires in COVID-19. The data were produced by immunoSEQ multiplex PCR, yet TCRdb's version contains in-frame clones alone and is incomplete. The table records fewer than 350,000 clones, roughly nine tenths of them present only once. The sample comprised peripheral blood. Every receptor here comes from a woman in her thirties with COVID-19, enrolled during active disease.

This clone was counted only a few times. This chain joins TRBV15 and TRBJ2-1; 12 bases map to TRBD2. V lost 6 bases and J lost 10; bases outside the gene matches: 10. This CDR3 is built from 15 residues. Germline assignment: CDR1 LNHNV and CDR2 YYDKDF (reference sequence). The CDR3 is CATSRLAGGDGEQFF. CDR3 DNA: TGTGCCACCAGTCGCCTAGCGGGGGGGGATGGAGAGCAGTTCTTC.

The chain joins TRBV4-1 to TRBJ2-3; tentative D call: TRBD2 (5 bases). Trimming stripped 3 bases from V and 1 base from J, with 11 bases between. Germline CDR1 and CDR2: MGHRA and YSYEKL. The CDR3 sequence is 15 residues long. CDR3: CASSHGGLRTDTQYF. CDR3 DNA: TGCGCCAGCAGCCACGGCGGGCTGCGCACAGATACGCAGTATTTT.

The chain employs TRBV28 and TRBJ1-1; TRBD1 is a possible D gene (6 bases). The CDR3 is made up of 14 amino acids. Trimming took off 3 bases at V and 3 bases at J, with 11 bases between the two ends. Germline V CDR1 and CDR2: MDHEN, SYDVKM. The CDR3 region is CASSLTQGYTEAFF. Written as DNA, the CDR3 is TGTGCCAGCAGTTTGACACAGGGTTACACTGAAGCTTTCTTT.

This clone was counted between two and nine times. The V gene is TRBV6-6, the J gene TRBJ1-2; TRBD1 matches at 8 bases. The CDR3 length is 14 residues. V shed 6 bases, J shed 3 bases, and the junction held 6 bases outside the gene matches. The germline gives CDR1 MNHNY, CDR2 SVGAGI (reference sequence). DNA of the CDR3: TGTGCCAGCAGCCCTACAGGGGGGTACTATGGCTACACCTTC. Translation: CASSPTGGYYGYTF.

The V and J genes are TRBV21-1 and TRBJ2-7; the D call of TRBD1 is as the table states it, not checked on the DNA. TRBV21-1 is a recognized pseudogene. This CDR3 is 16 amino acids long. The CDR3: CARMELTGPGSYEQYF. The CDR3 DNA reads TGTGCCAGGATGGAACTTACAGGACCCGGCTCCTACGAGCAGTACTTC.

The J gene is TRBJ1-2, the V gene TRBV19; D gene uncertain. Per germline, CDR1 LNHDA and CDR2 SQIVND (reference sequence). V shed 5 bases and J shed 6 bases, with 13 bases lying between them. This CDR3 is built from 13 residues. In nucleotides, the CDR3 is TGTGCCAGTAGTGCGGCCCACTGGCATGGCTACACCTTC. This translates into CASSAAHWHGYTF.

The chain links TRBV3-1 (or the pseudogene TRBV3-2) to TRBJ1-5; D not resolved. The CDR3 is 15 residues long. CDR1 is LGHDT, CDR2 YNNKEL, per germline (reference sequence). V dropped 3 bases and J dropped 0 bases, with 9 bases sitting between them. This chain's CDR3 is CASSQAHYSNQPQHF. CDR3 nucleotides: TGTGCCAGCAGCCAGGCACATTATAGCAATCAGCCCCAGCATTTT.

In nucleotides, the CDR3 is TGTGCCAGCAGCTATGACGGACAGGGGATTGTGGAGACCCAGTACTTC. This sequence encodes CASSYDGQGIVETQYF. The chain carries TRBV7-2 and TRBJ2-5; 9 bases map to TRBD1. Germline-derived CDR1 and CDR2 are SGHTA and FQGNSA. J was trimmed by 5 bases and V by 4 bases; bases with no gene match: 11. The CDR3 sequence is 16 residues long.

The chain joins TRBV20-1 to TRBJ1-5; tentatively, D is TRBD1 (6 bases). Germline lookup yields CDR1 DFQATT and CDR2 SNEGSKA (reference sequence). Trimming shortened V by 3 bases and J by 2 bases, and 8 bases separated the two germline ends. This CDR3 is 13 amino acids long. The CDR3 sequence is CSASKGGNQPQHF. CDR3 nucleotides: TGCAGTGCTAGTAAGGGGGGCAATCAGCCCCAGCATTTT.

This clone was counted a few times. The rearrangement links TRBV5-5 to TRBJ1-2; 11 bases align to TRBD1. Germline CDR1 reads SGHKS; CDR2 reads YYEKEE (reference sequence). The CDR3 extends over 14 amino acids. V lost 4 bases, J lost 4 bases, and 3 bases stayed unmatched. The CDR3 nucleotides are TGTGCCAGCAGCACCGGGACAGGGGGCTATGGCTACACCTTC. As protein: CASSTGTGGYGYTF.

CDR3 sequence reads: CASSQAETEYYGYTF. DNA of the CDR3: TGCGCCAGCAGCCAAGCGGAGACAGAATACTATGGCTACACCTTC. V usage is TRBV4-1 and J usage is TRBJ1-2; TRBD1 is a possible D gene (5 bases). Trimming stripped 1 base from V and 3 bases from J, with 12 bases between. This CDR3 region has 15 residues. Per germline, CDR1 MGHRA and CDR2 YSYEKL.

The chain has TRBV2 and TRBJ1-1, with unresolved D. From germline, CDR1 is SNHLY and CDR2 FYNNEI. The CDR3 contains 11 residues. V lost 8 bases and J lost 2, with 6 bases in between. The CDR3 spells CASEGNTEAFF. The DNA of the CDR3 is TGTGCCAGCGAGGGAAACACTGAAGCTTTCTTT.

This rearrangement joins TRBV28 to TRBJ2-5; D perhaps matches TRBD2 (5 bases). This CDR3 is built from 14 residues. Between the trimmed V and J ends, which lost 5 bases and 5 bases, there was a span of 15 bases. Germline CDR1 MDHEN, CDR2 SYDVKM. The CDR3 DNA reads as TGTGCCAGCAGTGGACTCAATACTTGGGAGACCCAGTACTTC. It is translated as CASSGLNTWETQYF.

CDR3 protein: CASSGLAEPYNEQFF. The CDR3 DNA reads as TGTGCCAGCAGCGGACTAGCGGAGCCGTACAATGAGCAGTTCTTC. The V gene is TRBV2, the J gene TRBJ2-1; 10 positions match TRBD2. The germline CDR1 and CDR2 sequences are SNHLY and FYNNEI. The CDR3 is 15 amino acids. The V gene end was trimmed by 6 bases and the J gene end by 4 bases; junction bases not matched to a gene: 6.

The chain recombines TRBV2 with TRBJ1-2; D gene uncertain. V lost 4 bases to trimming and J lost 2 bases, with 8 bases between them. Germline V gene data show CDR1 as SNHLY and CDR2 as FYNNEI. This CDR3 region has 13 residues. The CDR3 coding sequence is TGTGCCAGCAGTGTTAACAGAAACTATGGCTACACCTTC. Residues: CASSVNRNYGYTF. Full variable domain (rest looked up from reference TRBV2 and TRBJ1-2): EPEVTQTPSHQVTQMGQEVILRCVPISNHLYFYWYRQILGQKVEFLVSFYNNEISEKSEIFDDQFSVERPDGSNFTLKIRSTKLEDSAMYFCASSVNRNYGYTFGSGTRLTVV.

The chain combines TRBV5-1 with TRBJ2-3; D not resolved. The V gene lost 1 base and the J gene lost 1 base, with 16 bases spanning the gap. Germline V gives CDR1 SGHRS, CDR2 YFSETQ. This CDR3 has 17 residues. The CDR3 DNA reads as TGCGCCAGCAGCTTGACTACGTCCAACCGCGGCACAGATACGCAGTATTTT. This codes for CASSLTTSNRGTDTQYF.

This clone appeared once. V usage is TRBV18 and J usage is TRBJ2-2; TRBD2 might be the D (5 bases). The CDR3 is 14 amino acids. The V end lost 5 bases, the J end lost 4 bases, and 11 bases lay between the germline ends. Germline V gene sequence: CDR1 KGHSH, CDR2 LQKENI. CDR3 nucleotide sequence: TGTGCCAGCTCAGAGGGTCTTGGCACCGGGGAGCTGTTTTTT. Translating gives CASSEGLGTGELFF.

V gene TRBV5-1 combines with J gene TRBJ2-2, with D perhaps matching TRBD2 (6 bases). Germline assignment: CDR1 SGHRS and CDR2 YFSETQ. This CDR3 has 15 amino acids. Trimming took off 4 bases at V and 6 bases at J, with 16 bases between the two ends. The DNA of the CDR3 is TGCGCCAGCAGCCCCCGGGCCGGGAGCGCCGGGGAGCTGTTTTTT. Its protein product is CASSPRAGSAGELFF.

The rearrangement joins TRBV7-8 to TRBJ2-7; 9 bases line up with TRBD1. J was trimmed by 5 bases and V by 1 base; bases with no gene match: 3. This CDR3 has 14 amino acids. The germline CDR1 and CDR2 sequences are SGHVS and FQNEAQ. DNA for the CDR3: TGTGCCAGCAGCTTAGTGGACAGGGGCCACGAGCAGTACTTC. Translation gives CASSLVDRGHEQYF.

The chain couples TRBV27 to TRBJ1-1, with 7 bases lining up with TRBD1. Germline V gives CDR1 MNHEY, CDR2 SMNVEV (reference sequence). Germline trimming cut 5 bases from V and 1 base from J; bases unmatched to any gene: 13. This CDR3 is 17 amino acids long. This CDR3 reads CASSTPRMTGRNTEAFF. CDR3 nucleotide sequence: TGTGCCAGCAGTACCCCCCGCATGACAGGGAGGAACACTGAAGCTTTCTTT.

The genes are TRBV7-8 and TRBJ1-1, with a weak D call TRBD1 (5 bases). Germline CDR1 and CDR2: SGHVS and FQNEAQ. Trimming pared 4 bases from V and 1 base from J, leaving 13 bases between. The length of the CDR3 is 15 residues. CDR3 DNA: TGTGCCAGCAGCTGGTCGTGGGGCGCGAACACTGAAGCTTTCTTT. Translated, it gives CASSWSWGANTEAFF.

The chain uses TRBV11-2 and TRBJ2-7, with 7 bases fitting TRBD2. Germline values: CDR1 SGHAT, CDR2 FQNNGV. This CDR3 contains 14 residues. Trimming removed 3 bases from V and 2 bases from J; junction bases left unmatched: 4. The CDR3, as DNA: TGTGCCAGCAGCTTCATAGCGGGCCCCTACGAGCAGTACTTC. This sequence encodes CASSFIAGPYEQYF.

This clone has only one observation. V is TRBV29-1 and J is TRBJ1-1; 8 positions match TRBD1. The CDR3 is 15 residues long. With V trimmed by 6 bases and J by 9 bases, 18 bases remained unmatched. Germline CDR1 is SQVTM and CDR2 is ANQGSEA. CDR3 nucleotide sequence: TGCAGCGTAGCATACCTACAGGGGGGAACACTGAAAGCTTTCTTT. It specifies CSVAYLQGGTLKAFF.

The chain links TRBV4-1 to TRBJ1-6; weak D call: TRBD1 (5 bases). Germline loops: CDR1 MGHRA, CDR2 YSYEKL. Trimming took 2 bases from V and 9 from J, leaving 14 bases between them. CDR3 length: 15 amino acids. This chain's CDR3 is CASSQPLTTVSPLHF. CDR3 DNA sequence: TGCGCCAGCAGCCAACCTTTAACGACAGTTTCACCCCTCCACTTT.

V and J are TRBV6-5 and TRBJ2-3; D is perhaps TRBD1 (5 bases). The V and J ends lost 8 bases and 0 bases respectively, with 15 bases between them. The V gene's germline CDR1 is MNHEY and CDR2 SVGAGI. The CDR3 contains 15 residues. In DNA, the CDR3 is TGTGCCAGCGCCCACAGGTGGGGTAGCACAGATACGCAGTATTTT. Its translation: CASAHRWGSTDTQYF.

A single count supports this clone. This chain connects TRBV5-1 to TRBJ2-5, with 12 bases aligning to TRBD2. Germline CDR1 reads SGHRS; CDR2 reads YFSETQ. The CDR3 sequence is 15 residues long. V lost 3 bases and J lost 2; bases outside the gene matches: 2. The CDR3 region has the DNA TGCGCCAGCAGCTATCTAGCGGGGGGGCAAGAGACCCAGTACTTC. Translated: CASSYLAGGQETQYF.

The chain recombines TRBV2 with TRBJ2-1; 10 nucleotides agree with TRBD1. Germline V gene data show CDR1 as SNHLY and CDR2 as FYNNEI. The CDR3 covers 16 residues. Trimming cost V 6 bases and J 4 bases; bases outside gene matches: 9. The CDR3 here is CASREGQGWQYNEQFF. CDR3 in DNA: TGTGCCAGCAGGGAGGGACAGGGGTGGCAATACAATGAGCAGTTCTTC. Full variable domain (remainder filled in from reference TRBV2 and TRBJ2-1): EPEVTQTPSHQVTQMGQEVILRCVPISNHLYFYWYRQILGQKVEFLVSFYNNEISEKSEIFDDQFSVERPDGSNFTLKIRSTKLEDSAMYFCASREGQGWQYNEQFFGPGTRLTVL.

In its sample, this clone was seen once. This chain links TRBV28 with TRBJ2-1; D is possibly TRBD1 (6 bases). There are 16 residues in the CDR3. CDR1 is MDHEN and CDR2 is SYDVKM in the germline V gene. The V and J ends lost 3 bases and 6 bases respectively, with 18 bases between them. In DNA form, the CDR3 reads TGTGCCAGCAGTTTTGGAACAGGGATGCGTGGCAATGAGCAGTTCTTC. It specifies CASSFGTGMRGNEQFF.

The chain has TRBV2 and TRBJ1-3, with D perhaps matching TRBD1 (6 bases). Trimming took off 6 bases at V and 0 bases at J, with 12 bases between the two ends. CDR3 length: 15 residues. The germline CDR1 and CDR2 sequences are SNHLY and FYNNEI. CDR3: CASRGRGGSGNTIYF. DNA for the CDR3: TGTGCCAGCAGGGGGAGAGGGGGCTCTGGAAACACCATATATTTT.